The 20 T cell receptor beta chains in this list originate from one sample, sequenced in a study of cytomegalovirus exposure and HLA in healthy donors. PCR primers comprised 60 Vbeta and 13 Jbeta primers. Only in-frame clones appear in the TCRdb table, and some are missing; sequencing was by immunoSEQ multiplex PCR. The table shows 150,000 to 200,000 clones, with over 60% occurring only once. The sample taken for sequencing was PBMCs. The receptors were sampled from a woman aged 45 to 65 in good health and CMV-seronegative.

This rearrangement joins TRBV2 to TRBJ1-6; 9 positions match TRBD1. Trimming removed 6 bases from V and 4 bases from J; junction bases left unmatched: 7. The CDR3 runs to 16 residues. Germline assignment: CDR1 SNHLY and CDR2 FYNNEI. Here the CDR3 DNA reads TGTGCCAGCAGCAAGGACAGGGGAGGGTATAATTCACCCCTCCACTTT. Translation gives CASSKDRGGYNSPLHF.

As concerns this clone: In the same sample, other DNA sequences code for this CDR3. The chain is built from TRBV7-2 and TRBJ1-1, with 7 bases aligning to TRBD1. V dropped 4 bases and J dropped 11; count of bases not matched to a gene: 7. This CDR3 region has 12 residues. Looked up from germline, CDR1 is SGHTA and CDR2 is FQGNSA. CDR3: CASSSTGLEAFF. The CDR3 DNA follows: TGTGCCAGCAGCTCGACAGGGCTGGAGGCTTTCTTT.

CDR3 sequence reads: CASSSPGQGALFGELFF. CDR3 sequence (DNA): TGTGCCAGCAGCTCCCCCGGGCAGGGGGCTCTTTTCGGGGAGCTGTTTTTT. The chain links TRBV25-1 to TRBJ2-2, with 8 bases fitting TRBD1. CDR3 size: 17 residues. J was trimmed by 7 bases and V by 6 bases; bases with no gene match: 16. Germline V gene lookup returns CDR1 MGHDK and CDR2 SYGVNS.

The table lists this clone with a few counts. A read error may produce the germline difference seen at one junction end. The chain couples TRBV9 to TRBJ2-3; 13 positions match TRBD2. The length of the CDR3 is 12 residues. In germline, CDR1 is SGDLS, CDR2 YYNGEE. The CDR3 loop is CASSATSGGLLF. CDR3 nucleotide sequence: TGTGCCAGCAGCGCGACTAGCGGGGGGCTCCTCTTT.

The chain recombines TRBV7-8 with TRBJ2-7; D possibly corresponds to TRBD1 (6 bases). Trimming removed 5 bases at V and 0 bases at J, with 11 bases between. The germline V gene has CDR1 SGHVS and CDR2 FQNEAQ. This CDR3 has 14 amino acids. The CDR3 DNA follows: TGTGCCAGCAGCCCAACAGGGCTCTCCTACGAGCAGTACTTC. It specifies CASSPTGLSYEQYF.

This clone was seen more than once but under ten times. The J gene is TRBJ1-2, the V gene TRBV7-9; D uncertain. The germline V gene encodes CDR1 SEHNR and CDR2 FQNEAQ (reference sequence). The germline V and J ends were trimmed by 4 bases and 2 bases, with 14 bases remaining between them. This CDR3 spans 15 amino acids. CDR3 nucleotide sequence: TGTGCCAGCAGCTACCCCTGGGAGGGAAACTATGGCTACACCTTC. Its translation: CASSYPWEGNYGYTF.

The chain carries TRBV9 and TRBJ2-4, with 7 bases matching TRBD1. From germline, CDR1 is SGDLS and CDR2 YYNGEE. The CDR3 sequence is 17 residues long. Germline trimming cut 0 bases from V and 1 base from J; bases unmatched to any gene: 7. This CDR3 reads CASSVVDRVGAKNIQYF. CDR3 bases: TGTGCCAGCAGCGTAGTTGACAGGGTGGGGGCCAAAAACATTCAGTACTTC.

The chain carries TRBV19 and TRBJ1-3; 9 nucleotides align to TRBD1. The CDR3 totals 15 residues. V was clipped by 5 bases and J by 1 base; unmatched bases: 3. Germline values: CDR1 LNHDA, CDR2 SQIVND (reference sequence). CDR3 region: CASSPGQGSGNTIYF. As DNA, the CDR3 is TGTGCCAGTAGTCCGGGACAGGGATCTGGAAACACCATATATTTT. Full variable domain (rest looked up from reference TRBV19 and TRBJ1-3): DGGITQSPKYLFRKEGQNVTLSCEQNLNHDAMYWYRQDPGQGLRLIYYSQIVNDFQKGDIAEGYSVSREKKESFPLTVTSAQKNPTAFYLCASSPGQGSGNTIYFGEGSWLTVV.

The rearrangement uses TRBV20-1 and TRBJ2-7; tentatively, D is TRBD2 (5 bases). Germline assignment: CDR1 DFQATT and CDR2 SNEGSKA (reference sequence). This CDR3 comprises 11 residues. V gave up 2 bases and J gave up 13 bases, with 15 bases separating them. The CDR3 DNA reads TGCAGTGCTAGATCAGGAGCGAGGGAATACTTC. Translated, it gives CSARSGAREYF.

The chain combines TRBV2 with TRBJ1-1, with D possibly TRBD1 on 5 matching bases. V was clipped by 10 bases and J by 4 bases, with 13 bases between them. The CDR3 is 12 amino acids. Germline V CDR1 and CDR2: SNHLY, FYNNEI. This CDR3 is CAMQHRLTEAFF. DNA of the CDR3: TGTGCCATGCAACACAGGCTCACTGAAGCTTTCTTT.

The CDR3 loop reads CASSKQGARANVLTF. CDR3 bases: TGTGCCAGCAGCAAACAGGGGGCAAGGGCCAACGTCCTGACTTTC. The V and J genes are TRBV9 and TRBJ2-6; 9 positions match TRBD1. CDR3 length equals 15 residues. Germline V gene sequence: CDR1 SGDLS, CDR2 YYNGEE. V lost 4 bases to trimming and J lost 5 bases; unmatched junction nucleotides: 4.

The chain has TRBV4-3 and TRBJ2-3; D possibly corresponds to TRBD1 (5 bases). The CDR3 sequence is 13 residues long. The V gene's germline CDR1 is LGHNA and CDR2 YSLEER. Trimming cost V 7 bases and J 3 bases, with 11 bases left between them. The CDR3 spells CASKAQGTDTQYF. The CDR3 region has the DNA TGCGCCAGCAAGGCCCAGGGAACAGATACGCAGTATTTT.

This clone was seen more than once but under ten times. The rearrangement uses TRBV28 and TRBJ1-1; D gene uncertain. The germline V gene has CDR1 MDHEN and CDR2 SYDVKM. The CDR3 is 11 amino acids. The V and J ends lost 3 bases and 8 bases respectively, with 7 bases between them. The CDR3 DNA sequence: TGTGCCAGCAGTTTGCTAGGAGAAGCTTTCTTT. Translating it yields CASSLLGEAFF.

This chain joins TRBV9 and TRBJ2-1, with TRBD2 matching 12 bases. This CDR3 region has 19 residues. Germline V gives CDR1 SGDLS, CDR2 YYNGEE. Trimming removed 3 bases from V and 1 base from J; junction bases left unmatched: 11. The CDR3 coding sequence is TGTGCCAGCAGCGCTTCAGGACTAGCGGGGTTTGGGTCCTACAATGAGCAGTTCTTC. Amino acids: CASSASGLAGFGSYNEQFF.

V usage is TRBV2 and J usage is TRBJ1-6, with 8 bases that match TRBD1. Trimming took 1 base from V and 8 from J; bases not matched to a gene: 7. The germline gives CDR1 SNHLY, CDR2 FYNNEI. This CDR3 comprises 16 residues. In DNA, the CDR3 is TGTGCCAGCAGTGAAGAGACAGGGGCTCTCTATTCACCCCTCCACTTT. Its translation is CASSEETGALYSPLHF.

The chain couples TRBV2 to TRBJ1-5, with TRBD1 matching 10 bases. This CDR3 region has 15 residues. Germline values: CDR1 SNHLY, CDR2 FYNNEI. The V gene end was trimmed by 6 bases and the J gene end by 3 bases; junction bases not matched to a gene: 5. The CDR3 sequence is CASRVTGGFNQPQHF. CDR3 bases: TGTGCCAGCAGGGTGACAGGGGGCTTCAATCAGCCCCAGCATTTT.

The CDR3 DNA sequence: TGCGCCAGCAGCTTCACTTCTAATTCACCCCTCCACTTT. It is translated as CASSFTSNSPLHF. The rearrangement links TRBV5-1 to TRBJ1-6; unclear D gene. The CDR3 loop spans 13 amino acids. V dropped 2 bases and J dropped 6 bases, with 6 bases sitting between them. Germline V gives CDR1 SGHRS, CDR2 YFSETQ.

CDR3 loop: CASSPWFGLRPEQFF. CDR3 DNA sequence: TGTGCCAGCAGCCCTTGGTTCGGACTCCGTCCAGAGCAGTTCTTC. The chain is built from TRBV9 and TRBJ2-1, with D tentatively TRBD2 (5 bases). Germline V gives CDR1 SGDLS, CDR2 YYNGEE. V dropped 4 bases and J dropped 10 bases, with 21 bases sitting between them. The CDR3 totals 15 residues.

The CDR3 spells CAWSVGRGASNTGELFF. The CDR3, as DNA: TGTGCCTGGAGTGTAGGGCGGGGGGCCTCGAACACCGGGGAGCTGTTTTTT. The V call is TRBV30, the J call TRBJ2-2, with 8 positions matching TRBD2. Germline V gene data show CDR1 as GTSNPN and CDR2 as SVGIG (reference sequence). CDR3 length: 17 amino acids. V lost 0 bases and J lost 0; bases outside the gene matches: 6. Full variable domain (missing parts from reference TRBV30 and TRBJ2-2): SQTIHQWPATLVQPVGSPLSLECTVEGTSNPNLYWYRQAAGRGLQLLFYSVGIGQISSEVPQNLSASRPQDRQFILSSKKLLLSDSGFYLCAWSVGRGASNTGELFFGEGSRLTVL.

The chain joins TRBV6-6 to TRBJ1-1; TRBD1 matches at 7 bases. CDR1 and CDR2 (germline): MNHNY, SVGAGI (reference sequence). The J segment lost 6 bases and the V segment lost 4 bases, leaving 2 bases of the junction unmatched. The CDR3 totals 12 residues. This CDR3 is CASSSTGAEAFF. CDR3 coding DNA: TGTGCCAGCAGTTCTACAGGGGCTGAAGCTTTCTTT.